This TCR beta chain emerged from a study of cytomegalovirus exposure and HLA in healthy donors. Study findings and constraints: Association of roughly 17,000 TCR beta sequences with HLA alleles was found at 0.05 false discovery rate in a later analysis. From TCR beta sequences, most subjects' HLA-A and HLA-B alleles were reportedly predicted accurately. Association of a missense DCLRE1C variant with TCR beta V- and J-gene trimming was reported in a later analysis.

PCR used 60 Vbeta primers and 13 Jbeta primers. In the source study's methods: Later, an analysis found tens of millions of unique TCR beta chains, and 8.5 million to 12 million of these were shared. TCRdb's table, derived via immunoSEQ multiplex PCR, lists solely in-frame clones and lacks some. That table is the source of V, J and clone size, and D and trimming were worked out from the DNA. Among some 130,000 clones listed, 78% were seen once. After removal of 7 bases from V and 11 bases from J, the junction contained 10 bases not matched to a gene. Germline CDR1 and CDR2: SQVTM and ANQGSEA. CDR3 length: 12 amino acids. This clone was counted only a few times. The antigen is not known.

The V gene is TRBV29-1, the J gene TRBJ1-1; TRBD1 aligns across 10 bases. The TCR originated in a woman aged 40 to 55 in good health and CMV-seronegative. The sequencing input was PBMCs. Here the CDR3 reads CSAGTGTGVAFF. CDR3 nucleotides: TGCAGCGCTGGCACCGGGACAGGGGTTGCTTTCTTT.